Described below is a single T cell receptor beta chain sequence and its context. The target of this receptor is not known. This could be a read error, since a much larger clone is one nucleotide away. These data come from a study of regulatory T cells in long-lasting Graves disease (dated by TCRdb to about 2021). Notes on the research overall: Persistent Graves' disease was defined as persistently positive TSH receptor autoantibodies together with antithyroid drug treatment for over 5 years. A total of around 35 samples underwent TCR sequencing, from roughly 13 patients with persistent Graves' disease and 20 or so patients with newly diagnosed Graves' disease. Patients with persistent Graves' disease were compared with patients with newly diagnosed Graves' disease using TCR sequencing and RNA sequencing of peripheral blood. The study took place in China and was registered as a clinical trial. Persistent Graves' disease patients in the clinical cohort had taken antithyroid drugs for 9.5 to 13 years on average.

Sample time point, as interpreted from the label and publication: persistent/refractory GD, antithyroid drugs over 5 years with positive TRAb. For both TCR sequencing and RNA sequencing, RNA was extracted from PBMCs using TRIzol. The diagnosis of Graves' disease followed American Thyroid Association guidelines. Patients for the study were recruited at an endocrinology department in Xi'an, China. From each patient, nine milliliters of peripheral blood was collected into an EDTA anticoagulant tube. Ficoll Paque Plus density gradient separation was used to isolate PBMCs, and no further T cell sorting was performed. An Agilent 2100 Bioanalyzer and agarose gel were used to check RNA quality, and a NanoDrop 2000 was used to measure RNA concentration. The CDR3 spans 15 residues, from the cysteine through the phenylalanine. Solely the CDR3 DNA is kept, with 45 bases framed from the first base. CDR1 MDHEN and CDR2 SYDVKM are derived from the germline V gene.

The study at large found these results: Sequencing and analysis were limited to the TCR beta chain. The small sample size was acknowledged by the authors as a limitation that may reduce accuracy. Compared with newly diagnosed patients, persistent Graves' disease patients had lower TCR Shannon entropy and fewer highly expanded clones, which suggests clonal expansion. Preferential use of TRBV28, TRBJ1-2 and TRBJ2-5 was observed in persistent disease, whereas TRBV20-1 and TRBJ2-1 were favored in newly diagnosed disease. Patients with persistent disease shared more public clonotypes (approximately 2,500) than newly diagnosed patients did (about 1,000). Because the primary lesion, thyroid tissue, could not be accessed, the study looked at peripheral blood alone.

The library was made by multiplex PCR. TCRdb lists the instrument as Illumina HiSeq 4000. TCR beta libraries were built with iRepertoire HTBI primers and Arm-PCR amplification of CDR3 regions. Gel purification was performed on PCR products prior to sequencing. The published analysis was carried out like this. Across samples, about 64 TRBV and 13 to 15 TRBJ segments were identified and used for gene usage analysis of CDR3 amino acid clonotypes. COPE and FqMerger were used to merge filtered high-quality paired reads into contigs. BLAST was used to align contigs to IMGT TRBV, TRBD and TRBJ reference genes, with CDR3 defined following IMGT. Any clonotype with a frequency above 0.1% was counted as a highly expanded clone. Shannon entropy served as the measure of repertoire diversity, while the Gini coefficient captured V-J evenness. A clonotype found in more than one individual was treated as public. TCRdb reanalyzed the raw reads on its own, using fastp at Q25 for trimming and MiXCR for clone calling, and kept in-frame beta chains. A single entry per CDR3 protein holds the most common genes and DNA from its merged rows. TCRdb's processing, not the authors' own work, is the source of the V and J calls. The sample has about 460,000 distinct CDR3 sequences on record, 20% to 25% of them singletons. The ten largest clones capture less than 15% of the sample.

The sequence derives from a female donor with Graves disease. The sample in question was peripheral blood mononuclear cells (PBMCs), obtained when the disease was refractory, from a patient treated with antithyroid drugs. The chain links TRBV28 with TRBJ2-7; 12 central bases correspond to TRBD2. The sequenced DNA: TGTGCCAGCAGTTCCCCTAGCGGGGGGGCTGGGGAGCGGTACTTC. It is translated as CASSSPSGGAGERYF. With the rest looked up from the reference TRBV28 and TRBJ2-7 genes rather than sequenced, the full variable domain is DVKVTQSSRYLVKRTGEKVFLECVQDMDHENMFWYRQDPGLGLRLIYFSYDVKMKEKGDIPEGYSVSREKKERFSLILESASTNQTSMYLCASSSPSGGAGERYFGPGTRLTVT.